In this sample, the clone carrying this T cell receptor beta chain turned up many times. No antigen is known for it. These data originate in a study of T cell repertoires in cytomegalovirus infection. Whole-study context: CMV infection plus the matching HLA type was flagged by public TCR beta signatures. Study-wide results and caveats: HLA-C-restricted CMV-specific TCR beta clonotypes were dominant in the ex vivo response.

TCRdb passed the reads through MiXCR, listing each CDR3 protein once. Of about 240,000 distinct CDR3 sequences listed, around 6.2% are singletons. The sequence was collected from a human donor in good health (CMV status not recorded). Some clones in this sample may be carry-over from other donors' samples. Specimen: PBMCs.

The CDR3 coding sequence is TGTGCCAGCAGTTTATCCCATGCAGCGTACCAAGAGACCCAGTACTTC. Its translation: CASSLSHAAYQETQYF. The chain employs TRBV12-3 or TRBV12-4 and TRBJ2-5; D gene unclear. The CDR3 length is 16 residues. The V end lost 2 bases, the J end lost 0 bases, and 13 bases lay between the germline ends.